The 20 T cell receptor beta chains listed next were all sequenced from one sample in a study of shared clonotypes between healthy human individuals. Clones were sequenced by immunoSEQ multiplex PCR, and TCRdb holds only the in-frame ones, with some missing. Among approximately 400,000 clones listed, around 96% were seen once. The sample comprised memory CD8+ T cells sorted from blood. The sample's subset: CD45RO+ cells pooled with CCR7-negative TemRA cells. The receptors come from a man aged 25 to 40 in good health.

Of note for this clone: The sample has other DNA sequences that encode this CDR3 too. V and J are TRBV5-1 and TRBJ1-5, with D possibly matching TRBD1 (5 bases). The CDR3 is made up of 15 amino acids. V was trimmed by 0 bases and J by 3 bases, leaving 10 bases between them. The germline V gene encodes CDR1 SGHRS and CDR2 YFSETQ. CDR3 in DNA: TGCGCCAGCAGCTTGGGAACAGGTTCCAATCAGCCCCAGCATTTT. It specifies CASSLGTGSNQPQHF. The whole variable domain, filled in from reference TRBV5-1 and TRBJ1-5, reads KAGVTQTPRYLIKTRGQQVTLSCSPISGHRSVSWYQQTPGQGLQFLFEYFSETQRNKGNFPGRFSGRQFSNSRSEMNVSTLELGDSALYLCASSLGTGSNQPQHFGDGTRLSIL.

The gene calls are TRBV10-3 and TRBJ1-1; TRBD1 matches at 7 bases. In germline, CDR1 is ENHRY, CDR2 SYGVKD. V was clipped by 4 bases and J by 0 bases; unmatched bases: 5. The CDR3 has 15 amino acids. The CDR3 reads CAISGQGTMNTEAFF. CDR3 nucleotide sequence: TGTGCCATCAGTGGACAGGGAACCATGAACACTGAAGCTTTCTTT.

V and J are TRBV9 and TRBJ1-5; maybe TRBD1 (5 bases). The CDR3 is 17 residues long. Germline V gene lookup returns CDR1 SGDLS and CDR2 YYNGEE. V dropped 5 bases and J dropped 1 base, with 19 bases sitting between them. CDR3: CASRGEVRQISNQPQHF. The CDR3 DNA follows: TGTGCCAGCAGGGGGGAGGTGAGACAAATAAGCAATCAGCCCCAGCATTTT.

The V gene is TRBV7-9, the J gene TRBJ2-7; 11 nucleotides align to TRBD2. The germline V gene encodes CDR1 SEHNR and CDR2 FQNEAQ (reference sequence). Losses at the gene ends were 1 base for V and 1 base for J; bases not matched to a gene: 6. CDR3 length equals 17 residues. The CDR3 region has the DNA TGTGCCAGCAGCTTAGGCACTCTAGCGGGAGGATCCTACGAGCAGTACTTC. Translated: CASSLGTLAGGSYEQYF.

V is TRBV28 and J is TRBJ2-5; TRBD2 matches 7 bases. CDR3 length: 11 amino acids. Germline-derived CDR1 and CDR2 are MDHEN and SYDVKM. The ends lost 6 bases at V and 5 bases at J; junction bases unmatched: 0. CDR3 sequence reads: CASRLAETQYF. Written as DNA, the CDR3 is TGTGCCAGCAGACTAGCGGAGACCCAGTACTTC.

As to this clone: One junction end disagrees with the germline gene, perhaps due to a read error. At the DNA level, this CDR3 is encoded by other sequences in the same sample as well. CDR3 region: CASSERDNYGYTF. The CDR3 coding sequence is TGTGCCAGCAGTGAGAGGGACAACTATGGTTACACCTTC. The chain is built from TRBV6-1 and TRBJ1-2, with a possible D match to TRBD1 (6 bases). CDR1 and CDR2 from the germline V gene are MNHNS and SASEGT. The CDR3 runs to 13 residues.

The V gene is TRBV4-2, the J gene TRBJ2-4; 10 bases are a match to TRBD2. The germline gives CDR1 LGHNA, CDR2 YNFKEQ. Unmatched junction bases numbered 8, after V lost 3 bases and J lost 0 bases. CDR3 length: 18 amino acids. In DNA form, the CDR3 reads TGTGCCAGCAGCCAGAGGACTAGCGGTGAGCTAGCCAAAAACATTCAGTACTTC. Translation gives CASSQRTSGELAKNIQYF.

The chain combines TRBV14 with TRBJ2-2; TRBD1 matches 10 bases. Germline CDR1 SGHDN, CDR2 FVKESK. The CDR3 is 14 amino acids. V shed 6 bases, J shed 6 bases, and the junction held 4 bases outside the gene matches. As DNA, the CDR3 is TGTGCCAGCAGAGCCGGGACAGGGGCCGGGGAGCTGTTTTTT. Encoded protein: CASRAGTGAGELFF.

This rearrangement joins TRBV28 to TRBJ1-2; D gene ambiguous. The ends were cut back, 5 bases at V and 5 bases at J, with 6 bases in the middle. Germline loops: CDR1 MDHEN, CDR2 SYDVKM. The CDR3 loop spans 11 amino acids. The CDR3 region has the DNA TGTGCCAGCAGTCATACATATGGCTACACCTTC. Amino acids: CASSHTYGYTF.

A single count supports this clone. The gene calls are TRBV5-6 and TRBJ2-7; 9 nucleotides match TRBD1. Trimming cost V 1 base and J 1 base; bases outside gene matches: 6. From germline, CDR1 is SGHDT and CDR2 YYEEEE. This CDR3 spans 16 amino acids. The CDR3 nucleotides are TGTGCCAGCAGCTTGAAGGGCGGGACAGGGTCCTACGAGCAGTACTTC. Its protein product is CASSLKGGTGSYEQYF.

The chain recombines TRBV30 with TRBJ1-2; D is unresolved. In germline, CDR1 is GTSNPN, CDR2 SVGIG (reference sequence). The CDR3 runs to 11 residues. Deletions cut 0 bases from V and 6 bases from J, with 5 bases between. CDR3 loop: CAWSVGNGYTF. The CDR3 DNA follows: TGTGCCTGGAGTGTAGGGAATGGCTACACCTTC. Full variable domain (rest looked up from reference TRBV30 and TRBJ1-2): SQTIHQWPATLVQPVGSPLSLECTVEGTSNPNLYWYRQAAGRGLQLLFYSVGIGQISSEVPQNLSASRPQDRQFILSSKKLLLSDSGFYLCAWSVGNGYTFGSGTRLTVV.

The chain recombines TRBV4-2 with TRBJ2-5; 9 nucleotides line up with TRBD2. Trimming removed 1 base from V and 3 bases from J; junction bases left unmatched: 3. The CDR3 covers 15 residues. The germline gives CDR1 LGHNA, CDR2 YNFKEQ. The CDR3 loop reads CASSQALAGKETQYF. The CDR3 DNA is TGTGCCAGCAGCCAAGCACTAGCGGGCAAAGAGACCCAGTACTTC.

V and J are TRBV6-5 and TRBJ2-1; 9 bases agree with TRBD2. Germline V CDR1 and CDR2: MNHEY, SVGAGI. V dropped 6 bases and J dropped 9; count of bases not matched to a gene: 12. This CDR3 has 15 residues. CDR3 nucleotide sequence: TGTGCCAGCAGCCCGACTAGCGGAGAAGGTAGTGAGCAGTTCTTC. It is translated as CASSPTSGEGSEQFF.

This chain connects TRBV19 to TRBJ1-5; no clear D gene. Germline V CDR1 and CDR2: LNHDA, SQIVND (reference sequence). The length of the CDR3 is 14 residues. V lost 7 bases and J lost 1, with 11 bases in between. The CDR3 DNA reads as TGTGCCAGTAATAGGGAAGGAAGCAATCAGCCCCAGCATTTT. It is translated as CASNREGSNQPQHF.

This chain joins TRBV18 and TRBJ1-4, with 9 bases lining up with TRBD1. The CDR3 runs 18 residues. From germline, CDR1 is KGHSH and CDR2 LQKENI. J lost 3 bases, V lost 1 base, and 9 bases had no gene match. CDR3 region: CASSPRLQGARANEKLFF. In DNA form, the CDR3 reads TGTGCCAGCTCACCACGGCTACAGGGGGCGCGGGCTAATGAAAAACTGTTTTTT.

DNA of the CDR3: TGCGCCAGCAGCTTGGGCCAGCGGGGTGAGCAGTTCTTC. It yields the protein CASSLGQRGEQFF. This chain joins TRBV5-1 and TRBJ2-1; 7 bases fit TRBD2. Looked up from germline, CDR1 is SGHRS and CDR2 is YFSETQ. V was clipped by 0 bases and J by 9 bases; unmatched bases: 3. CDR3 length: 13 amino acids.

The chain has TRBV5-1 and TRBJ1-1; the D is unclear. Trimming cost V 2 bases and J 5 bases, with 13 bases left between them. The CDR3 is 14 amino acids. Germline assignment: CDR1 SGHRS and CDR2 YFSETQ. DNA for the CDR3: TGCGCCAGCAGCTTTACCAGGAGCAGGACTGAAGCTTTCTTT. It specifies CASSFTRSRTEAFF.

This sequence joins TRBV19 and TRBJ2-7; 14 bases line up with TRBD2. The germline gives CDR1 LNHDA, CDR2 SQIVND (reference sequence). V was pared by 7 bases and J by 3 bases, with 8 bases of the junction left unmatched. The CDR3 extends over 16 amino acids. CDR3 region: CASTNGGTSGSYEQYF. The CDR3 bases are TGTGCCAGTACCAACGGCGGGACTAGCGGGAGCTACGAGCAGTACTTC.

This chain uses TRBV15 with TRBJ2-5; D not certain. V lost 8 bases and J lost 1, with 11 bases in between. The germline V gene has CDR1 LNHNV and CDR2 YYDKDF (reference sequence). The CDR3 contains 13 residues. CDR3 amino acids: CATSARAQETQYF. CDR3 bases: TGTGCCACCTCGGCTAGGGCCCAAGAGACCCAGTACTTC.

The chain recombines TRBV27 with TRBJ2-1; possible D gene TRBD1, 6 bases. CDR3 length equals 15 residues. Germline CDR1 is MNHEY and CDR2 is SMNVEV (reference sequence). Trimming pared 2 bases from V and 7 bases from J, leaving 15 bases between. The CDR3 coding sequence is TGTGCCAGCAGTTTAGGGGCCAGGGGTGCGAATGAGCAGTTCTTC. This gives the protein CASSLGARGANEQFF.